This T cell receptor beta chain is from a study of CD8 T cells in ankylosing spondylitis. Broader study findings: A TCR beta motif of 8 or 9 highly homologous variants appeared characteristic of ankylosing spondylitis blood. CD8+ disease-linked clones were present at relatively low frequencies in blood. Reportedly, disease-linked clones are significantly enriched in ankylosing spondylitis patients' matched synovial fluid. A number of the motif variants had already been described in reactive arthritis synovial fluid and blood.

The sample holds many counts of this clonotype. Its target is not known. Libraries for TCR beta were made by quantitative 5'-RACE with molecular barcodes. MiXCR was run by TCRdb on the 5' RACE reads, yielding one entry per CDR3 protein. The repertoire includes around 490,000 distinct CDR3 sequences, roughly 5.2% of them detected once, and around 3.4% sits in the top ten. The TCR originated in a male donor with ankylosing spondylitis. The sample taken for sequencing was blood, either unsorted or a sorted T cell fraction (not recorded which).

As DNA, the CDR3 is TGTGCCAGCAGCCCACAGGGTGGGGGGACTGAAGCTTTCTTT. This translates into CASSPQGGGTEAFF. This chain links TRBV7-9 with TRBJ1-1; a possible D gene is TRBD1 (6 bases). The CDR3 contains 14 residues. V was pared by 5 bases and J by 5 bases, with 15 bases between. Germline V gene lookup returns CDR1 SEHNR and CDR2 FQNEAQ (reference sequence).